This T cell receptor (beta chain) was identified during a study of PD-1 blockade in classical Hodgkin lymphoma. The CDR3 totals 12 residues. The germline V gene encodes CDR1 ENHRY and CDR2 SYGVKD. Deletions cut 3 bases from V and 8 bases from J, with 7 bases between. Data came from immunoSEQ multiplex PCR; TCRdb stores just in-frame clones and leaves some out. The sample carries roughly 140,000 clones, less than 80% recorded once. Relapses following autologous stem cell transplantation were seen in all patients, with brentuximab vedotin exposure varying. This clone turned up a few times. The chain combines TRBV10-3 with TRBJ1-4; no firm D call. This sequence originates from a human donor with classical Hodgkin lymphoma. Specimen: peripheral blood mononuclear cells (PBMCs), collected before the second cycle of nivolumab. The CDR3 protein is CAISDGVEKLFF. The CDR3 DNA reads as TGTGCCATCAGTGATGGGGTGGAAAAACTGTTTTTT.